Presented here are 28 T cell receptor beta chains from one specimen sequenced in a study of cytomegalovirus exposure and HLA in healthy donors. Primers included in the PCR were 60 Vbeta and 13 Jbeta primers. Some clones are missing from TCRdb's copy, which holds only in-frame ones; the method was immunoSEQ multiplex PCR. The sample has about 140,000 clones, just under 85% seen once; the top ten hold roughly 10%. Sequencing used PBMCs. The receptor set was obtained from a woman in her sixties in good health and CMV-seropositive.

The genes are TRBV5-1 and TRBJ2-1, with TRBD2 matching 13 bases. Germline trimming cut 4 bases from V and 8 bases from J; bases unmatched to any gene: 9. Per the germline V gene, CDR1 is SGHRS and CDR2 is YFSETQ. The CDR3 totals 16 residues. The CDR3 sequence is CASSPLPGLAGHEQFF. CDR3 DNA sequence: TGCGCCAGCAGCCCACTTCCGGGACTAGCGGGACATGAGCAGTTCTTC.

The V call is TRBV7-2, the J call TRBJ1-2; no clear D. The V end was cut by 5 bases, the J end by 7 bases, with 17 bases between. Germline CDR1 is SGHTA and CDR2 is FQGNSA. The CDR3 spans 14 residues. CDR3 sequence: CASSRLRAGVGYTF. Written as DNA, the CDR3 is TGTGCCAGCAGCCGATTGCGCGCCGGGGTTGGCTACACCTTC.

This chain connects TRBV19 to TRBJ2-1; TRBD2 aligns across 7 bases. This CDR3 has 15 residues. V dropped 4 bases and J dropped 6; count of bases not matched to a gene: 9. CDR1 and CDR2 (germline): LNHDA, SQIVND (reference sequence). The CDR3 sequence: CASSRWEGQFNEQFF. In nucleotides, the CDR3 is TGTGCCAGTAGTAGGTGGGAGGGCCAATTCAATGAGCAGTTCTTC.

In its sample, this clone was seen once. The rearrangement uses TRBV6-5 and TRBJ1-1, with TRBD1 as a possible D gene (5 bases). The CDR3 contains 15 residues. V lost 0 bases and J 1 base, leaving 9 bases between the germline ends. From germline, CDR1 is MNHEY and CDR2 SVGAGI. CDR3 in DNA: TGTGCCAGCAGTTACTCGAATGGGGCGAACACTGAAGCTTTCTTT. This codes for CASSYSNGANTEAFF.

This chain uses TRBV7-8 with TRBJ2-1; D is unresolved. Per the germline V gene, CDR1 is SGHVS and CDR2 is FQNEAQ. Trimming took off 5 bases at V and 7 bases at J, with 15 bases between the two ends. This CDR3 is 14 amino acids long. The CDR3 coding sequence is TGTGCCAGCAGCCTCTCGAGTGGGCTGAATGAGCAGTTCTTC. Translated, it gives CASSLSSGLNEQFF.

The chain uses TRBV6-5 and TRBJ2-7; 8 bases match TRBD1. V shed 2 bases, J shed 7 bases, and the junction held 4 bases outside the gene matches. The germline gives CDR1 MNHEY, CDR2 SVGAGI. The CDR3 runs to 13 residues. The CDR3 region is CASSYLRGREQYF. For the CDR3, the DNA is TGTGCCAGCAGTTACCTCAGGGGGCGGGAGCAGTACTTC.

As to this clone: A read error may account for a junction end that differs from germline. The V and J genes are TRBV19 and TRBJ2-7, with 8 bases that match TRBD2. The CDR3 spans 13 residues. Germline V gives CDR1 LNHDA, CDR2 SQIVND (reference sequence). CDR3 coding DNA: TGTGCCAGTAGAATAGCGGGATCCTACGAGCAGTACTTC. Translated: CASRIAGSYEQYF.

The CDR3 region has the DNA TGTGCCAGCAGCCCACCGTTCTCGCGGGAGGGGGGCTACGAGCAGTACTTC. This gives the protein CASSPPFSREGGYEQYF. The V call is TRBV7-2, the J call TRBJ2-7; 9 bases are shared with TRBD2. The junction had 14 bases not matched to a gene; V was cut back by 5 bases and J by 3 bases. Germline CDR1 and CDR2: SGHTA and FQGNSA. This CDR3 is built from 17 residues.

The chain employs TRBV7-8 and TRBJ1-5, with 8 positions matching TRBD1. V was pared by 2 bases and J by 6 bases, with 18 bases of the junction left unmatched. The length of the CDR3 is 19 residues. CDR1 is SGHVS, CDR2 FQNEAQ, per germline. The CDR3 region is CASSLLNRQGAGRGQPQHF. The CDR3, as DNA: TGTGCCAGCAGCTTATTAAACCGGCAGGGGGCAGGTCGGGGTCAGCCCCAGCATTTT.

The chain couples TRBV30 to TRBJ1-2; 9 bases agree with TRBD1. The germline gives CDR1 GTSNPN, CDR2 SVGIG (reference sequence). This CDR3 contains 14 residues. J was trimmed by 7 bases and V by 0 bases; bases with no gene match: 6. The DNA for the CDR3 is TGTGCCTGGAGTGTTTTGACAGGGGGGAGTGGCTACACCTTC. It encodes CAWSVLTGGSGYTF.

The V gene is TRBV7-3, the J gene TRBJ2-1; 7 bases match TRBD2. Germline V gives CDR1 SGHTA, CDR2 FQGTGA. J gave up 10 bases and V 1 base, and 7 bases lay outside the gene matches. The CDR3 spans 14 residues. DNA of the CDR3: TGTGCCAGCAGCTTAAACCCCACCGGGGGGGAGCAGTTCTTC. The encoded protein is CASSLNPTGGEQFF.

The chain is built from TRBV25-1 and TRBJ2-5, with D tentatively TRBD1 (6 bases). CDR1 and CDR2 from the germline V gene are MGHDK and SYGVNS. Trimming cost V 5 bases and J 5 bases, with 15 bases left between them. CDR3 length: 14 amino acids. The CDR3 is CASSSPGQGETQYF. Here the CDR3 DNA reads TGTGCCAGCAGTTCCCCGGGACAAGGGGAGACCCAGTACTTC. Supplemented by reference TRBV25-1 and TRBJ2-5, the full variable domain reads EADIYQTPRYLVIGTGKKITLECSQTMGHDKMYWYQQDPGMELHLIHYSYGVNSTEKGDLSSESTVSRIRTEHFPLTLESARPSHTSQYLCASSSPGQGETQYFGPGTRLLVL.

Here the CDR3 reads CASSLSGSTVVNEQFF. The CDR3 DNA follows: TGTGCCAGCAGCTTATCCGGGAGTACGGTCGTAAATGAGCAGTTCTTC. The chain couples TRBV11-3 to TRBJ2-1, with D possibly being TRBD2 (6 bases). There are 16 residues in the CDR3. Deletions cut 2 bases from V and 7 bases from J, with 18 bases between. Germline CDR1 and CDR2: SGHNT and YENEEA. Full variable domain (rest looked up from reference TRBV11-3 and TRBJ2-1): EAGVVQSPRYKIIEKKQPVAFWCNPISGHNTLYWYLQNLGQGPELLIRYENEEAVDDSQLPKDRFSAERLKGVDSTLKIQPAELGDSAVYLCASSLSGSTVVNEQFFGPGTRLTVL.

The table lists this clone with a few counts. The chain has TRBV2 and TRBJ2-1, with 9 bases that match TRBD2. This CDR3 is 15 amino acids long. Germline CDR1 and CDR2: SNHLY and FYNNEI. Unmatched junction bases numbered 15, after V lost 10 bases and J lost 8 bases. CDR3 DNA sequence: TGTGCCAACTTACGGCTAGCGGGGACCCACTATGAGCAGTTCTTC. The encoded protein is CANLRLAGTHYEQFF.

V gene TRBV5-1 combines with J gene TRBJ2-7; TRBD1 aligns across 11 bases. This CDR3 region has 15 residues. After removal of 6 bases from V and 4 bases from J, the junction contained 9 bases not matched to a gene. CDR1 SGHRS and CDR2 YFSETQ come from the germline V gene. The CDR3 sequence: CASNIAGTGGYEQYF. CDR3 bases: TGCGCCAGCAACATCGCCGGGACAGGGGGATACGAGCAGTACTTC.

This clone was seen a few times. The rearrangement joins TRBV5-1 to TRBJ2-5, with D perhaps matching TRBD2 (7 bases). The germline V gene encodes CDR1 SGHRS and CDR2 YFSETQ. Deletions cut 1 base from V and 5 bases from J, with 18 bases between. The CDR3 has 16 residues. The DNA of the CDR3 is TGCGCCAGCAGCTTGAACCCGGGGGGCGCAGGGGAGACCCAGTACTTC. It encodes CASSLNPGGAGETQYF.

This chain uses TRBV4-1 with TRBJ1-2; 9 bases line up with TRBD1. CDR1 is MGHRA and CDR2 is YSYEKL in the germline V gene. The CDR3 covers 16 residues. V shed 3 bases, J shed 8 bases, and the junction held 13 bases outside the gene matches. The CDR3 protein is CASSHPTKQGAGGYTF. The CDR3 nucleotides are TGCGCCAGCAGCCACCCAACCAAACAGGGGGCTGGGGGCTACACCTTC.

J is TRBJ1-1 and V is TRBV27, with D possibly being TRBD1 (6 bases). The CDR3 totals 13 residues. Looked up from germline, CDR1 is MNHEY and CDR2 is SMNVEV (reference sequence). The ends were cut back, 7 bases at V and 1 base at J, with 10 bases in the middle. The CDR3 sequence is CASIGQPNTEAFF. Written as DNA, the CDR3 is TGTGCCAGCATAGGACAGCCGAACACTGAAGCTTTCTTT.

The rearrangement joins TRBV6-1 to TRBJ2-7, with 8 bases aligning to TRBD2. Trimming took 2 bases from V and 3 from J; bases not matched to a gene: 9. CDR3 length: 16 residues. Germline V lookup: CDR1 MNHNS, CDR2 SASEGT. The CDR3 DNA follows: TGTGCCAGCAGTGAATTCGCACTAGCGGAGTTCTACGAGCAGTACTTC. Encoded protein: CASSEFALAEFYEQYF.

This clone appeared once. The J gene is TRBJ2-7, the V gene TRBV5-1; weak D call: TRBD1 (5 bases). The CDR3 is made up of 16 amino acids. The V end lost 0 bases, the J end lost 4 bases, and 17 bases lay between the germline ends. CDR1 and CDR2 (germline): SGHRS, YFSETQ. CDR3 region: CASSLDPYAGSYEQYF. The CDR3 nucleotides read TGCGCCAGCAGCTTGGATCCTTATGCAGGGTCGTACGAGCAGTACTTC. The full variable domain, rest sourced from reference TRBV5-1 and TRBJ2-7, is KAGVTQTPRYLIKTRGQQVTLSCSPISGHRSVSWYQQTPGQGLQFLFEYFSETQRNKGNFPGRFSGRQFSNSRSEMNVSTLELGDSALYLCASSLDPYAGSYEQYFGPGTRLTVT.

The V call is TRBV6-6, the J call TRBJ2-1; D is perhaps TRBD2 (6 bases). Trimming stripped 8 bases from V and 8 bases from J, with 22 bases between. Germline V lookup: CDR1 MNHNY, CDR2 SVGAGI (reference sequence). This CDR3 spans 15 amino acids. The CDR3 loop reads CASRGPGRDVYEQFF. The CDR3 nucleotides are TGTGCCAGCCGCGGACCGGGGCGGGATGTCTATGAGCAGTTCTTC.

V usage is TRBV4-2 and J usage is TRBJ1-5; D is undetermined. The CDR3 covers 14 residues. Trimming took off 0 bases at V and 6 bases at J, with 9 bases between the two ends. CDR1 and CDR2 from the germline V gene are LGHNA and YNFKEQ. Here the CDR3 DNA reads TGTGCCAGCAGCCAAGATGGAGGGTCTCAGCCCCAGCATTTT. It specifies CASSQDGGSQPQHF.

For the CDR3, the DNA is TGTGCCAGTAGTATGGGTCTAGCGGGAGTGAATGAGCAGTTCTTC. Its protein product is CASSMGLAGVNEQFF. The chain recombines TRBV19 with TRBJ2-1, with 10 nucleotides matching TRBD2. The CDR3 runs to 15 residues. The ends lost 3 bases at V and 7 bases at J; junction bases unmatched: 6. Germline V gives CDR1 LNHDA, CDR2 SQIVND (reference sequence).

The gene calls are TRBV6-5 and TRBJ2-5; 8 bases map to TRBD2. Germline CDR1 is MNHEY and CDR2 is SVGAGI. The CDR3 runs to 15 residues. With V trimmed by 6 bases and J by 5 bases, 11 bases remained unmatched. For the CDR3, the DNA is TGTGCCAGCAGGGACCGGGAGGGATTCGGCGAGACCCAGTACTTC. It encodes CASRDREGFGETQYF.

This clone has more than one count but fewer than ten. The chain uses TRBV5-4 and TRBJ1-4, with 7 bases matching TRBD1. This CDR3 comprises 15 residues. From germline, CDR1 is SGHNT and CDR2 YYREEE (reference sequence). The junction had 8 bases not matched to a gene; V was cut back by 5 bases and J by 4 bases. The CDR3 protein is CASSRSGGSNEKLFF. In DNA form, the CDR3 reads TGTGCCAGCAGTCGCTCAGGGGGAAGTAATGAAAAACTGTTTTTT.

In DNA, the CDR3 is TGTGCCAGCAGTGAAGGAACTAGCGGGGTCTACGAGCAGTACTTC. Translated, it gives CASSEGTSGVYEQYF. J is TRBJ2-5 and V is TRBV25-1, with 10 positions matching TRBD2. The J call may be incorrect, as the DNA end agrees better with TRBJ2-7. This CDR3 spans 15 amino acids. The germline V gene encodes CDR1 MGHDK and CDR2 SYGVNS.

The V call is TRBV11-2, the J call TRBJ2-5; TRBD2 matches 14 bases. Germline CDR1 and CDR2: SGHAT and FQNNGV. This CDR3 is 17 amino acids long. V gave up 5 bases and J gave up 5 bases; unmatched junction bases: 10. In DNA, the CDR3 is TGTGCCAGCAGCCTGAGGACTAGCGGGAGGAGGAGGGAGACCCAGTACTTC. This gives the protein CASSLRTSGRRRETQYF. Full variable domain (remainder filled in from reference TRBV11-2 and TRBJ2-5): EAGVAQSPRYKIIEKRQSVAFWCNPISGHATLYWYQQILGQGPKLLIQFQNNGVVDDSQLPKDRFSAERLKGVDSTLKIQPAKLEDSAVYLCASSLRTSGRRRETQYFGPGTRLLVL.

The chain carries TRBV5-8 and TRBJ1-5; 7 bases line up with TRBD1. The CDR3 consists of 15 residues. Germline V lookup: CDR1 SGHTS, CDR2 YDEGEE. V dropped 1 base and J dropped 4; count of bases not matched to a gene: 5. The CDR3 region is CASSLSGGENQPQHF. The CDR3 bases are TGTGCCAGCAGCTTGTCAGGGGGTGAGAATCAGCCCCAGCATTTT. Filled out from reference TRBV5-8 and TRBJ1-5, the complete variable domain reads EAGVTQSPTHLIKTRGQQATLRCSPISGHTSVYWYQQALGLGLQFLLWYDEGEERNRGNFPPRFSGRQFPNYSSELNVNALELEDSALYLCASSLSGGENQPQHFGDGTRLSIL.